This T cell receptor (beta chain) was sequenced during a study of PD-L1 blockade in urothelial cancer. The overall study: Treatment start was followed by blood analysis at 3 weeks (second dose) and again at 6 weeks. Counts from blood samples showed a median of 141,255 T cells.

The repertoire was sequenced with immunoSEQ multiplex PCR; TCRdb's copy has only in-frame clones and lacks some. This sample yields 75,000 to 95,000 clones, of which around four fifths are seen a single time; roughly 6.6% belongs to the top ten. The CDR3 totals 15 residues. V was trimmed by 2 bases and J by 4 bases, leaving 13 bases between them. Germline-derived CDR1 and CDR2 are PRHDT and FYEKMQ (reference sequence). Time point defined: pretreatment peripheral blood. Urothelial carcinoma in patients was locally advanced or metastatic. Each patient contributed between 1 and 8 total time points of blood mononuclear cells, pretreatment and during treatment.

This rearrangement joins TRBV13 to TRBJ2-3; possibly TRBD2 for D (6 bases). The input for sequencing was PBMCs, taken around atezolizumab (anti-PD-L1) treatment. This receptor was taken from a man between 40 and 49 years old with urothelial cancer. Written as DNA, the CDR3 is TGTGCCAGCAGCTTACTCCGGGAGCTCGCAGATACGCAGTATTTT. Its protein product is CASSLLRELADTQYF.